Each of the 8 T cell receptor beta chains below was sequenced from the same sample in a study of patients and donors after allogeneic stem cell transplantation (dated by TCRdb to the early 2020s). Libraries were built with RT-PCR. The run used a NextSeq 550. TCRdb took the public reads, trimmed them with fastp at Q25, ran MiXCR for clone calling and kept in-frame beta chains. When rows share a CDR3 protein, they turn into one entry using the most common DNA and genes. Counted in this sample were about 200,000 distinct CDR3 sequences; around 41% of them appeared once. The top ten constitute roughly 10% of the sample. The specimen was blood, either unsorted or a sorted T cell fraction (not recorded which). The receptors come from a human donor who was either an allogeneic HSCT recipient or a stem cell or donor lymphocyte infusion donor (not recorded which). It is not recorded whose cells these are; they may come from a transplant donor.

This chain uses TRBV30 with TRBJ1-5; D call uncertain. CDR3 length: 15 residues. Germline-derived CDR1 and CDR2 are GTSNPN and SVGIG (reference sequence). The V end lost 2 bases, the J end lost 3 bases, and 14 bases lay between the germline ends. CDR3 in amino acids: CAWSRVGNTNQPQHF. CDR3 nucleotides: TGTGCCTGGAGTAGGGTCGGTAACACCAATCAGCCCCAGCATTTT.

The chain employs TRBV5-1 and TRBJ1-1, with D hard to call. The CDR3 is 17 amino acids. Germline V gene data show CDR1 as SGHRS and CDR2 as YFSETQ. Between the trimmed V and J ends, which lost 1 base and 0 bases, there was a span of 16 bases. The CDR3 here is CASSLWQASPMNTEAFF. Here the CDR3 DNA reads TGCGCCAGCAGCTTGTGGCAAGCTAGCCCAATGAACACTGAAGCTTTCTTT.

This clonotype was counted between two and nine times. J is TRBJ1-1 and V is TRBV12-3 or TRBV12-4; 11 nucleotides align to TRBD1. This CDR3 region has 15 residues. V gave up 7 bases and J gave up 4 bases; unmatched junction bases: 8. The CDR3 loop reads CASNRGQGAITEAFF. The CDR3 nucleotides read TGTGCCAGCAACAGAGGACAGGGGGCGATCACTGAAGCTTTCTTT.

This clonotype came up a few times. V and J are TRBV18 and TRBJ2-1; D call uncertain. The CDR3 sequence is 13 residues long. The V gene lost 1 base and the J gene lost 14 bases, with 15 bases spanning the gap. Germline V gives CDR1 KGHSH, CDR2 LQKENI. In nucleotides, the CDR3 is TGTGCCAGCTCACCACGGTTGGCAGGCGAGAAGTTCTTC. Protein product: CASSPRLAGEKFF. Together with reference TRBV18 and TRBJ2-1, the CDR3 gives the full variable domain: NAGVMQNPRHLVRRRGQEARLRCSPMKGHSHVYWYRQLPEEGLKFMVYLQKENIIDESGMPKERFSAEFPKEGPSILRIQQVVRGDSAAYFCASSPRLAGEKFFGPGTRLTVL.

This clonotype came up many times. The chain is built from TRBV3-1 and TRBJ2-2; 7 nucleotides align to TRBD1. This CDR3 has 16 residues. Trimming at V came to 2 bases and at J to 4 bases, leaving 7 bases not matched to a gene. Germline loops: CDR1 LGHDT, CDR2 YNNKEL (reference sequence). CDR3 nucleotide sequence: TGTGCCAGCAGCCAATACCAAGGGACAGCCACCGGGGAGCTGTTTTTT. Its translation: CASSQYQGTATGELFF.

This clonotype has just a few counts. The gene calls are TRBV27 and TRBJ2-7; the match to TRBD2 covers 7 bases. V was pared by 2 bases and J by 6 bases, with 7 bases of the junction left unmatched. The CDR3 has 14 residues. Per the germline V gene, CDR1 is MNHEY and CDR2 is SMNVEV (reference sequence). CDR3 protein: CASSLQTSWGEQYF. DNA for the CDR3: TGTGCCAGCAGTTTACAGACTAGCTGGGGCGAGCAGTACTTC.

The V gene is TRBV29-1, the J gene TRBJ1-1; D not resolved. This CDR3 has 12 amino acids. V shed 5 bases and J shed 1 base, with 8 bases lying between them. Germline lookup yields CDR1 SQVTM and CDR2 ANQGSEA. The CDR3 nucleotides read TGCAGCGTTAGGTGGGAGAACACTGAAGCTTTCTTT. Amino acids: CSVRWENTEAFF. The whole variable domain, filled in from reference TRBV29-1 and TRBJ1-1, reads SAVISQKPSRDICQRGTSLTIQCQVDSQVTMMFWYRQQPGQSLTLIATANQGSEATYESGFVIDKFPISRPNLTFSTLTVSNMSPEDSSIYLCSVRWENTEAFFGQGTRLTVV.

In DNA form, the CDR3 reads TGTGCCAGCAGTCCGCTCCCGACAGCCTACTTCTACAATGAGCAGTTCTTC. Encoded protein: CASSPLPTAYFYNEQFF. V gene TRBV12-3 or TRBV12-4 combines with J gene TRBJ2-1, with a tentative D call TRBD1 (5 bases). This CDR3 region has 17 residues. V shed 5 bases and J shed 3 bases, with 20 bases lying between them.